These 26 T cell receptor beta chains share one sample of origin, sequenced in a study of human T cells and chemical hapten exposure. A single record per CDR3 protein comes from TCRdb applying MiXCR to the RACE reads. The repertoire holds 35,000 to 45,000 distinct CDR3 sequences, approximately 10% seen once, with around 14% in the top ten. As for time point: patch test 2, 6 weeks after DPC sensitization. Treatment of the sample: therapeutic diphenylcyclopropenone sensitization with weekly scalp DPC. It was from unfractionated whole blood that total RNA was extracted. This specimen was whole blood, taken in connection with sensitization to the hapten diphenylcyclopropenone (DPC). These receptors all stem from a woman in her twenties or thirties with alopecia areata. Some clones in this sample may be carry-over from other donors' samples.

There are many counts of this clonotype. The chain uses TRBV11-2 and TRBJ2-1, with 7 bases aligning to TRBD2. The length of the CDR3 is 15 residues. The trim removed 5 bases at V and 5 bases at J, leaving 9 bases unmatched. From germline, CDR1 is SGHAT and CDR2 FQNNGV. The CDR3 region is CASSPERGGHNEQFF. The CDR3 nucleotides are TGTGCCAGCAGCCCGGAGCGGGGTGGACACAATGAGCAGTTCTTC.

The J gene is TRBJ2-7, the V gene TRBV6-2 or TRBV6-3; D gene ambiguous. Germline values: CDR1 MNHEY, CDR2 SVGEGT. The ends were cut back, 2 bases at V and 6 bases at J, with 17 bases in the middle. The CDR3 runs to 15 residues. The CDR3: CASSYRPNKNSEQYF. CDR3 nucleotides: TGTGCCAGCAGTTACCGGCCCAACAAGAATTCCGAGCAGTACTTC.

This clonotype was seen just once. The chain has TRBV5-1 and TRBJ2-1; possible D gene TRBD1, 6 bases. V was pared by 2 bases and J by 8 bases, with 17 bases between. Germline V gene sequence: CDR1 SGHRS, CDR2 YFSETQ. The CDR3 runs 15 residues. CDR3 sequence reads: CASSLGRGVPDEQFF. The DNA for the CDR3 is TGCGCCAGCAGCTTAGGCAGGGGTGTTCCCGATGAGCAGTTCTTC.

This clonotype was recorded many times. The chain carries TRBV20-1 and TRBJ2-5, with D tentatively TRBD2 (5 bases). V was trimmed by 5 bases and J by 2 bases, leaving 12 bases between them. CDR1 is DFQATT and CDR2 is SNEGSKA in the germline V gene (reference sequence). The CDR3 covers 13 residues. Here the CDR3 reads CSAPPSGQETQYF. CDR3 sequence (DNA): TGCAGTGCTCCACCGTCGGGGCAAGAGACCCAGTACTTC.

This chain links TRBV5-1 with TRBJ2-1, with TRBD2 matching over 7 bases. The CDR3 is 16 amino acids. Looked up from germline, CDR1 is SGHRS and CDR2 is YFSETQ. Trimming removed 5 bases from V and 7 bases from J; junction bases left unmatched: 15. CDR3 amino acids: CASRTSPGGEGNEQFF. For the CDR3, the DNA is TGCGCCAGCAGAACCTCCCCGGGCGGGGAGGGGAATGAGCAGTTCTTC.

This clonotype was detected many times. V usage is TRBV28 and J usage is TRBJ1-1, with unresolved D. The CDR3 is made up of 15 amino acids. Germline V CDR1 and CDR2: MDHEN, SYDVKM. V was shortened by 10 bases and J by 1 base, with 19 bases between the two germline ends. The CDR3: CATAPRRGWNTEAFF. The CDR3 coding sequence is TGTGCCACCGCGCCCCGAAGAGGATGGAACACTGAAGCTTTCTTT.

The table lists this clonotype with a few counts. The chain couples TRBV12-3 or TRBV12-4 to TRBJ2-1; no firm D call. The V gene lost 5 bases and the J gene lost 10 bases, with 6 bases spanning the gap. The CDR3 runs to 10 residues. CDR3: CASSISEQFF. CDR3 DNA sequence: TGTGCCAGCAGTATCTCGGAGCAGTTCTTC.

This clonotype was observed at least ten times. This chain's CDR3 is CSVAGTGNTGELFF. In DNA form, the CDR3 reads TGCAGCGTTGCGGGAACTGGAAACACCGGGGAGCTGTTTTTT. The chain is built from TRBV29-1 and TRBJ2-2; a possible D gene is TRBD2 (5 bases). V gave up 4 bases and J gave up 2 bases, with 11 bases separating them. The CDR3 length is 14 residues. CDR1 SQVTM and CDR2 ANQGSEA come from the germline V gene.

This clonotype appeared a few times. This chain uses TRBV27 with TRBJ2-7, with 9 nucleotides matching TRBD1. V gave up 2 bases and J gave up 7 bases; unmatched junction bases: 3. CDR3 length equals 13 residues. The V gene's germline CDR1 is MNHEY and CDR2 SMNVEV (reference sequence). The CDR3: CASSLQGQGEQYF. The CDR3 nucleotides are TGTGCCAGCAGTTTACAGGGACAGGGAGAGCAGTACTTC.

In this sample, this clonotype turned up a few times. The chain uses TRBV6-6 and TRBJ1-4; perhaps TRBD1 as D (6 bases). Germline CDR1 and CDR2: MNHNY and SVGAGI (reference sequence). The V gene lost 4 bases and the J gene lost 0 bases, with 9 bases spanning the gap. This CDR3 contains 15 residues. CDR3 nucleotide sequence: TGTGCCAGCAGTTTCAACAGGGCAACTAATGAAAAACTGTTTTTT. Protein product: CASSFNRATNEKLFF.

This clonotype has a handful of counts. V gene TRBV6-2 or TRBV6-3 combines with J gene TRBJ2-7; no definite D call. This CDR3 is built from 14 residues. The V end lost 5 bases, the J end lost 0 bases, and 11 bases lay between the germline ends. Germline lookup yields CDR1 MNHEY and CDR2 SVGEGT. Here the CDR3 DNA reads TGTGCCAGCAGTCCCCACAGAACCTCCTACGAGCAGTACTTC. Amino acids: CASSPHRTSYEQYF.

The chain recombines TRBV7-2 with TRBJ2-5; TRBD2 matches 7 bases. The CDR3 is 16 amino acids. The ends lost 5 bases at V and 5 bases at J; junction bases unmatched: 14. Germline V gives CDR1 SGHTA, CDR2 FQGNSA. The CDR3 sequence is CASSLEHGAGTETQYF. Written as DNA, the CDR3 is TGTGCCAGCAGCCTAGAACATGGAGCGGGGACGGAGACCCAGTACTTC. Combining the CDR3 with reference TRBV7-2 and TRBJ2-5 gives the whole variable domain GAGVSQSPSNKVTEKGKDVELRCDPISGHTALYWYRQSLGQGLEFLIYFQGNSAPDKSGLPSDRFSAERTGGSVSTLTIQRTQQEDSAVYLCASSLEHGAGTETQYFGPGTRLLVL.

The chain uses TRBV28 and TRBJ2-3; 11 positions match TRBD1. Germline CDR1 reads MDHEN; CDR2 reads SYDVKM. The CDR3 is 14 amino acids. J lost 5 bases, V lost 5 bases, and 3 bases had no gene match. DNA for the CDR3: TGTGCCAGCAGTCCCGGGACAGGGGGAGATACGCAGTATTTT. Amino acid sequence: CASSPGTGGDTQYF.

This clonotype was seen ten or more times. This chain links TRBV7-2 with TRBJ1-4; D unresolved. V lost 2 bases and J lost 4, with 14 bases in between. The CDR3 length is 16 residues. Germline CDR1 is SGHTA and CDR2 is FQGNSA. CDR3 region: CASSLKSTGDNEKLFF. The CDR3 nucleotides read TGTGCCAGCAGCTTAAAGTCGACCGGGGATAATGAAAAACTGTTTTTT.

The table lists this clonotype with many counts. This chain joins TRBV30 and TRBJ1-4, with no clear D. Deletions cut 0 bases from V and 7 bases from J, with 12 bases between. The V gene's germline CDR1 is GTSNPN and CDR2 SVGIG (reference sequence). The CDR3 loop spans 14 amino acids. The CDR3 reads CAWSVVGSFEKLFF. The CDR3 DNA sequence: TGTGCCTGGAGTGTAGTCGGGTCTTTTGAAAAACTGTTTTTT.

This chain links TRBV6-2 or TRBV6-3 with TRBJ1-2, with D possibly matching TRBD1 (6 bases). The CDR3 has 12 residues. The V gene's germline CDR1 is MNHEY and CDR2 SVGEGT. The germline V and J ends were trimmed by 5 bases and 4 bases, with 8 bases remaining between them. CDR3 protein: CASSGQIYGYTF. The CDR3 bases are TGTGCCAGCAGTGGACAGATCTATGGCTACACCTTC.

This clonotype appeared many times. This sequence joins TRBV6-2 or TRBV6-3 and TRBJ1-5; weak D call: TRBD1 (5 bases). The CDR3 has 15 amino acids. Germline lookup yields CDR1 MNHEY and CDR2 SVGEGT. V dropped 7 bases and J dropped 5 bases, with 18 bases sitting between them. This chain's CDR3 is CASIGALEQYQPQHF. The CDR3 DNA reads TGTGCCAGCATAGGGGCTCTTGAGCAATATCAGCCCCAGCATTTT.

The chain has TRBV12-5 and TRBJ2-1, with unresolved D. Germline assignment: CDR1 LGHNT and CDR2 FRNRAP. Trimming stripped 0 bases from V and 6 bases from J, with 15 bases between. The CDR3 spans 16 residues. The CDR3 nucleotides read TGTGCTAGTGGTTTGGTACAATCCGGGCATAGCAATGAGCAGTTCTTC. The encoded protein is CASGLVQSGHSNEQFF. Filled out from reference TRBV12-5 and TRBJ2-1, the complete variable domain reads DARVTQTPRHKVTEMGQEVTMRCQPILGHNTVFWYRQTMMQGLELLAYFRNRAPLDDSGMPKDRFSAEMPDATLATLKIQPSEPRDSAVYFCASGLVQSGHSNEQFFGPGTRLTVL.

This clonotype was seen a few times. J is TRBJ1-6 and V is TRBV28, with 7 bases lining up with TRBD1. The germline V gene has CDR1 MDHEN and CDR2 SYDVKM. J lost 0 bases, V lost 6 bases, and 5 bases had no gene match. There are 16 residues in the CDR3. CDR3 residues: CASRGQALSYNSPLHF. The CDR3 bases are TGTGCCAGCAGAGGACAGGCTCTCTCCTATAATTCACCCCTCCACTTT.

This chain joins TRBV28 and TRBJ2-4; D not resolved. Germline V gene data show CDR1 as MDHEN and CDR2 as SYDVKM. V lost 6 bases to trimming and J lost 3 bases, with 12 bases between them. CDR3 length equals 14 residues. CDR3 protein: CASSPGVDKNIQYF. DNA of the CDR3: TGTGCCAGCAGCCCAGGCGTGGACAAAAACATTCAGTACTTC.

Only a few counts were recorded for this clonotype. The J gene is TRBJ1-5, the V gene TRBV7-2, with 8 bases fitting TRBD1. J was trimmed by 3 bases and V by 3 bases; bases with no gene match: 1. The germline V gene has CDR1 SGHTA and CDR2 FQGNSA. CDR3 length: 14 residues. The CDR3 bases are TGTGCCAGCAGCTTGACAGGGGTCAATCAGCCCCAGCATTTT. It codes for CASSLTGVNQPQHF.

This clonotype was seen more than once but under ten times. This rearrangement joins TRBV5-5 to TRBJ2-2, with D possibly being TRBD2 (5 bases). The V and J ends lost 0 bases and 3 bases respectively, with 12 bases between them. CDR1 is SGHKS and CDR2 is YYEKEE in the germline V gene (reference sequence). There are 16 residues in the CDR3. The CDR3 DNA is TGTGCCAGCAGCTTGGAGAGCAGGACTTACACCGGGGAGCTGTTTTTT. It yields the protein CASSLESRTYTGELFF.

As regards this clonotype: This clone may be a read error of a much larger clone one base away. This chain joins TRBV9 and TRBJ2-5; TRBD1 aligns across 7 bases. CDR3 length equals 15 residues. V lost 0 bases, J lost 6 bases, and 8 bases stayed unmatched. Germline V gene data show CDR1 as SGDLS and CDR2 as YYNGEE. The CDR3 region is CASSVAEGAKKTQYF. The CDR3 region has the DNA TGTGCCAGCAGCGTAGCCGAGGGGGCTAAAAAGACCCAGTACTTC.

This clonotype was seen only a few times. This chain connects TRBV20-1 to TRBJ2-7; 8 nucleotides align to TRBD1. This CDR3 is built from 12 residues. Losses at the gene ends were 3 bases for V and 4 bases for J; bases not matched to a gene: 2. CDR1 is DFQATT and CDR2 is SNEGSKA in the germline V gene (reference sequence). The CDR3 region has the DNA TGCAGTGCTAGCGACAGGGGTTACGAGCAGTACTTC. It specifies CSASDRGYEQYF.

The rearrangement links TRBV20-1 to TRBJ1-2; TRBD1 agrees at 12 bases. Germline V CDR1 and CDR2: DFQATT, SNEGSKA (reference sequence). After removal of 6 bases from V and 7 bases from J, the junction contained 9 bases not matched to a gene. The CDR3 length is 14 residues. CDR3 coding DNA: TGCAGTGCAATGGACCGGGACAGGGGGCTTGGCTACACCTTC. Protein product: CSAMDRDRGLGYTF.

This chain connects TRBV6-2 or TRBV6-3 to TRBJ2-3; D remains unclear. The CDR3 is made up of 13 amino acids. CDR1 and CDR2 from the germline V gene are MNHEY and SVGEGT. Deletions cut 6 bases from V and 7 bases from J, with 14 bases between. The CDR3 loop reads CASSPQLGYTQYF. The CDR3 coding sequence is TGTGCCAGCAGCCCTCAACTGGGCTATACGCAGTATTTT.